Below, 4 T cell receptor beta chains from the same sample are listed, as sequenced in a study of T cells in Graves' hyperthyroidism and ophthalmopathy. What was amplified from RNA transcripts were TCR beta CDR3 regions. HTBI primers were the set used in a first-round RT-PCR of the TCR CDR3. TCRdb re-derived calls from the multiplex PCR reads in MiXCR, one entry per CDR3 protein. Of about 640,000 distinct CDR3 sequences in the sample, approximately 14% are singletons; the top ten hold roughly an eighth. The sequenced sample consisted of blood. Source of these receptors: a woman between 50 and 59 years old with Graves' ophthalmopathy.

This clonotype appeared a few times. The DNA of the CDR3 is TGCAGTGCTTGGGGGACAACGAAGTACCAAGAGACCCAGTACTTC. This encodes CSAWGTTKYQETQYF. V usage is TRBV20-1 and J usage is TRBJ2-5, with D perhaps TRBD1 (6 bases). The CDR3 loop spans 15 amino acids. CDR1 DFQATT and CDR2 SNEGSKA come from the germline V gene (reference sequence). V dropped 5 bases and J dropped 0 bases, with 16 bases sitting between them.

V is TRBV18 and J is TRBJ2-5; 7 nucleotides line up with TRBD1. The V gene's germline CDR1 is KGHSH and CDR2 LQKENI. Losses at the gene ends were 2 bases for V and 5 bases for J; bases not matched to a gene: 2. The CDR3 loop spans 13 amino acids. CDR3 residues: CASSPKDRETQYF. The DNA of the CDR3 is TGTGCCAGCTCACCAAAGGACAGGGAGACCCAGTACTTC.

The gene calls are TRBV19 and TRBJ2-1; D is possibly TRBD1 (8 bases). V lost 6 bases and J 0 bases, leaving 15 bases between the germline ends. CDR1 and CDR2 (germline): LNHDA, SQIVND (reference sequence). CDR3 length: 16 residues. The CDR3, as DNA: TGTGCCAGTAGAGGGAGGGGGACAGGCTCCTACAATGAGCAGTTCTTC. It translates to CASRGRGTGSYNEQFF.

This clonotype was counted many times. The gene calls are TRBV6-1 and TRBJ2-1, with D unclear. V lost 7 bases to trimming and J lost 4 bases, with 11 bases between them. The germline CDR1 and CDR2 sequences are MNHNS and SASEGT. CDR3 length equals 13 residues. CDR3: CASTSKLYNEQFF. CDR3 DNA sequence: TGTGCCAGCACGTCGAAACTGTACAATGAGCAGTTCTTC.